This T cell receptor (beta chain) stems from a study of cytomegalovirus exposure and HLA in healthy donors. As for the study in general: A later analysis reported the same platform for the 100 to 150 validation repertoires and the 500 to 750 first-cohort repertoires.

Turning to this clone: Its antigen is as yet unknown.

General observations from the study: Per published reports, the classifier diagnosed cytomegalovirus status with high specificity and sensitivity. Investigators reported over 150 TCR beta chains as tied to cytomegalovirus.

Sequenced by immunoSEQ multiplex PCR; TCRdb stores in-frame clones only, minus some. The table shows 200,000 to 300,000 clones, with around 87% occurring only once. The donors were in the approximately 120-subject validation cohort; that cohort was separate from the 666-subject first cohort. Germline CDR1 is SEHNR and CDR2 is FQNEAQ (reference sequence). This CDR3 is 15 amino acids long. Trimming took off 3 bases at V and 1 base at J, with 12 bases between the two ends. The source of this sequence is a woman aged 25 to 45 in good health and CMV-seropositive. The chain links TRBV7-9 to TRBJ1-1, with D possibly TRBD1 on 6 matching bases. Sample: PBMCs. The CDR3 region has the DNA TGTGCCAGCAGCTTCGGCTGGACAGAGAACACTGAAGCTTTCTTT. Its protein is CASSFGWTENTEAFF.